In its sample, the clone carrying this TCR beta chain ranks as medium-sized (0.01 to 0.1%). Its antigen remains unidentified. The sample has other DNA sequences that encode this CDR3 too. The data derive from a study of metastatic and nonmetastatic thyroid tumors. Study at large: Comparison of repertoires was carried out across blood and tumor or nodule tissue from malignant and benign thyroid patients.

Findings and caveats of the study: A significant increase in TCR beta diversity was reportedly seen in malignant thyroid tumors relative to benign nodules, in blood and tumor.

No patient had received any treatment before thyroid surgery. J gave up 7 bases and V 3 bases, and 6 bases lay outside the gene matches. The CDR3 has 14 residues. Authors' methods: Clinicopathological groups supplied CDR3 differences that were used to build a distant-metastasis classifier for papillary thyroid cancer. TCRdb recomputed clones from the PCR reads via MiXCR. TCRdb, not the authors, supplied the V and J calls. The table has 23,000 or so clones, roughly 21% seen once. Sequencing used blood. The sequence came from a female donor with papillary thyroid cancer or a benign thyroid nodule (not recorded which). Some clones in this sample may be carry-over from other donors' samples. The chain carries TRBV12-3 or TRBV12-4 and TRBJ2-7, with 10 bases matching TRBD2. The CDR3 nucleotides are TGTGCCAGCAGTTTGGCTAGCGGGAGAGGTGAGCAGTACTTC. It specifies CASSLASGRGEQYF.